This T cell receptor beta chain was sequenced in a study of blood T cell repertoires in COVID-19. Background on the study: COVID-19 samples from acute and convalescent phases originated in the United States, Italy and Spain. Sources were T cells, B-cell-depleted T cells, or PBMCs; the material itself was cDNA or gDNA.

Only one count was recorded for this clone. Recruited during active infection, patients (from Seattle) were subsequently followed longitudinally. This CDR3 contains 14 residues. Looked up from germline, CDR1 is LNHDA and CDR2 is SQIVND (reference sequence). Unmatched junction bases numbered 4, after V lost 5 bases and J lost 5 bases. As originally analysed: Researchers report that nucleated cell counts were estimated from reference gene primer amplification. Sequencing used immunoSEQ multiplex PCR; TCRdb keeps in-frame clones, though not all of them. That table furnishes V, J and clone size, whereas the DNA furnished D and trimming. Here the sample spans 250,000 to 300,000 clones, approximately 90% being singletons.

Sequenced material: peripheral blood. This chain links TRBV19 with TRBJ2-1; 9 bases are shared with TRBD2. The receptor was isolated from a woman in her 30s with COVID-19, enrolled during active disease. The CDR3 nucleotides are TGTGCCAGTAGTTCTAGCGGGAAGGACAATGAGCAGTTCTTC. As protein: CASSSSGKDNEQFF.